Sequencing of this TCR beta chain was carried out in a study of Graves' ophthalmopathy and Graves' hyperthyroidism. There are 14 residues in the CDR3. As regards this clonotype: At one end the junction does not follow the germline gene, possibly because of a read error.

Amplified material comprised TCR beta CDR3 regions derived from RNA transcripts. The authors performed first-round RT-PCR with HTBI primers and then a second-round multiplex PCR. Each CDR3 protein is one row after TCRdb ran MiXCR on the multiplex PCR reads. The top ten hold roughly 11% of the sample, which has some 1.1 million distinct CDR3 sequences, roughly two fifths seen once. Hyperthyroidism patients were newly diagnosed, under 2 months' duration, aged 18 to 65. Each diagnosis was determined on the basis of clinical symptoms, serum thyroxine, TRAb, thyroid ultrasound and orbital computed tomography.

This TCR was sampled from an adult man with Graves' hyperthyroidism. The V gene is TRBV12-3 or TRBV12-4, the J gene TRBJ2-5; D gene ambiguous. The sequenced sample consisted of peripheral blood or thyroid tissue (not recorded which). CDR3 in DNA: TGTGCCAGCAGTTCCCCTCCGTACCAAGAGGCCCAGTACTTC. Translated: CASSSPPYQEAQYF.